This T cell receptor beta chain was identified during a study of cytomegalovirus exposure and HLA in healthy donors. Study in general: Earlier findings included roughly 120 million unique TCR beta sequences obtained from 150 million to 200 million T cells.

Primers for the PCR totalled 60 Vbeta and 13 Jbeta. Method: immunoSEQ multiplex PCR; TCRdb's copy keeps in-frame clones and lacks some. The sample totals about 40,000 clones. Regarding donors, all were healthy bone marrow donors. Details on this clone: Its antigen is currently unknown.

Study-level results: Common viral pathogens (according to a later analysis) appeared linked to several of the most significant clusters. In an earlier analysis, most TCR beta V segments were productive about 87% or about 30% of the time.

The material sequenced was PBMCs. This receptor was identified in a woman aged 25 to 39 in good health and CMV-seronegative.

The CDR3 region has the DNA TGTGCCAGCAGTCAAGACAGGGAAGGTGATACGCAGTATTTT. Its protein is CASSQDREGDTQYF. The rearrangement links TRBV6-5 to TRBJ2-3, with 7 positions matching TRBD1. Germline CDR1 and CDR2: MNHEY and SVGAGI. This CDR3 region has 14 residues. Trimming at V came to 5 bases and at J to 6 bases, leaving 8 bases not matched to a gene.